This T cell receptor (beta chain) was sequenced for a study of shared clonotypes between healthy human individuals. Authors' methods: Without quality scores, immunoSEQ junctional reads could not be filtered like full-length reads. The method was immunoSEQ multiplex PCR; TCRdb's version includes in-frame clones alone and lacks a portion of them. V and J calls and clone size come straight from that table; D and trimming were deduced from the DNA. This table holds about 1 million clones, around 76% found once. Overall study findings and caveats: Only a few donors were included, so the genetic and exposure-history diversity represented was limited. Some naive CD4 clonotypes, roughly 5%, turned up in common across a handful of donors. Some clonotypes were shared by all four sorted-subset donors, while others were not shared. The non-shared ones had lower generation probabilities than the shared ones.

Trimming stripped 0 bases from V and 10 bases from J, with 18 bases between. CDR1 GTSNPN and CDR2 SVGIG come from the germline V gene (reference sequence). The CDR3 loop spans 14 amino acids. Concerning this clone itself: No antigen is known for it.

The V and J genes are TRBV30 and TRBJ1-1, with D maybe TRBD1 (6 bases). The clonotype comes from a man aged 18 to 30 in good health. The sequenced sample was memory CD4+ T cells sorted from blood. Described subset: CD45RA-negative fraction. For the CDR3, the DNA is TGTGCCTGGAGTGTACCGCAGCTCGGGGGCACAGCTTTCTTT. Residues: CAWSVPQLGGTAFF.